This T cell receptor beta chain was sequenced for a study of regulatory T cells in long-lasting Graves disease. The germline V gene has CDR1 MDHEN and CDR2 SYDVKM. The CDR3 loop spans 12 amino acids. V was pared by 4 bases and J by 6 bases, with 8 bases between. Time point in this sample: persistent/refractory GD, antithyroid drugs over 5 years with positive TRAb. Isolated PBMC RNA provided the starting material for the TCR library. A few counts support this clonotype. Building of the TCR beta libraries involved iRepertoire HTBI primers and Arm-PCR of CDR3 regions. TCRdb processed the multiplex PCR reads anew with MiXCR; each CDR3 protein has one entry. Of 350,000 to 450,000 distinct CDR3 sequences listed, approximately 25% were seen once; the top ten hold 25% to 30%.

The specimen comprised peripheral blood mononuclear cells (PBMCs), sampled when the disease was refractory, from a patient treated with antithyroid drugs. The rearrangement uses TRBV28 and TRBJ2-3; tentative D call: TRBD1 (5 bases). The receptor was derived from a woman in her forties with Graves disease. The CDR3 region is CASSSGMDTQYF. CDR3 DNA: TGTGCCAGCAGTTCAGGGATGGATACGCAGTATTTT.